Following are 29 T cell receptor beta chains from one sample sequenced in a study of T cell clonality in common variable immunodeficiency. Assay used: immunoSEQ multiplex PCR; TCRdb lists only in-frame clones, some missing. The sample presents about 35,000 clones, none singletons. Sequencing was performed on peripheral blood mononuclear cells. The source of these receptors is a person between 18 and 75 years old in good health.

This clone was found many times. The CDR3 end is not reached by the read, which stops 3 residues before it; the germline J gene fills it in. The chain uses TRBV20-1 and TRBJ1-6; 10 positions agree with TRBD1. The CDR3 covers 20 residues. Germline loops: CDR1 DFQATT, CDR2 SNEGSKA (reference sequence). The V and J ends lost 5 bases and 0 bases, in that order; junction bases with no gene match: 16. The CDR3 loop is CSASGTGVGEWSSYNSPLHF. The DNA read from the CDR3 is TGCAGTGCTTCCGGGACAGGGGTTGGAGAGTGGAGCTCCTATAATTCACCC.

This clone was counted ten times or more. The CDR3 is CASSPGTSGRAGTDTQYF. The part of the CDR3 DNA that was read is TGCGCCAGCAGCCCCGGGACTAGCGGGAGGGCCGGCACAGATACG. The J gene is TRBJ2-3, the V gene TRBV5-1; 16 bases line up with TRBD2. The DNA ends 3 residues before the CDR3 does, and the rest of the CDR3 is filled in from the germline J gene. This CDR3 contains 18 residues. Germline V gene data show CDR1 as SGHRS and CDR2 as YFSETQ. J gave up 1 base and V 4 bases, and 6 bases lay outside the gene matches. Together with reference TRBV5-1 and TRBJ2-3, the CDR3 gives the full variable domain: KAGVTQTPRYLIKTRGQQVTLSCSPISGHRSVSWYQQTPGQGLQFLFEYFSETQRNKGNFPGRFSGRQFSNSRSEMNVSTLELGDSALYLCASSPGTSGRAGTDTQYFGPGTRLTVL.

This clone came up many times. Sequence at one end of the junction differs from germline and may be a read error. The CDR3 goes on 3 residues after the read ends, and that part is filled in from the germline J gene. This sequence joins TRBV7-7 and TRBJ2-7; TRBD2 matches 7 bases. This CDR3 is 15 amino acids long. The germline gives CDR1 SSHAT, CDR2 FNYEAQ (reference sequence). CDR3 protein: CASSSPLRETYEQYF. Incomplete CDR3 DNA: TGTGCTAGCAGCTCCCCACTGCGGGAGACCTACGAG. Using reference TRBV7-7 and TRBJ2-7 for the parts outside the CDR3, the full variable domain is GAGVSQSPRYKVTKRGQDVTLRCDPISSHATLYWYQQALGQGPEFLTYFNYEAQPDKSGLPSDRFSAERPEGSISTLTIQRTEQRDSAMYRCASSSPLRETYEQYFGPGTRLTVT.

There are many counts of this clone. The read stops 3 residues short of the end of the CDR3; the missing end is completed from the germline J gene. This chain links TRBV20-1 with TRBJ1-2; 7 bases are shared with TRBD1. Germline CDR1 is DFQATT and CDR2 is SNEGSKA (reference sequence). Trimming at V came to 6 bases and at J to 6 bases, leaving 10 bases not matched to a gene. The CDR3 length is 13 residues. CDR3 sequence: CSAVLTGPHGYTF. CDR3 bases read: TGCAGTGCCGTCCTGACAGGGCCTCATGGC.

This clone was observed many times. The CDR3 end lies 3 residues beyond the end of the read and is filled in from the germline J gene. This chain joins TRBV7-2 and TRBJ1-5; 7 bases agree with TRBD1. Trimming removed 3 bases from V and 5 bases from J; junction bases left unmatched: 7. CDR1 SGHTA and CDR2 FQGNSA come from the germline V gene. The CDR3 contains 15 residues. The CDR3 region is CASSFVAGGYQPQHF. The DNA read from the CDR3 is TGTGCCAGCAGCTTCGTTGCAGGGGGTTATCAGCCC.

This clone was observed many times. The sequenced fragment ends 3 residues before the CDR3 boundary, so the rest is inferred from the germline J gene. The chain couples TRBV28 to TRBJ2-7, with 7 bases matching TRBD2. The germline V gene encodes CDR1 MDHEN and CDR2 SYDVKM. V dropped 10 bases and J dropped 6; count of bases not matched to a gene: 12. This CDR3 is 13 amino acids long. CDR3 bases read: TGTGCCATCGCGGACCCTGGGAGGGGCGAG. It translates to CAIADPGRGE. The full CDR3 protein is CAIADPGRGEQYF.

A remark on this clone: The read terminates 3 residues before the CDR3 end, so the remaining end is supplied by the germline J gene. The V call is TRBV19, the J call TRBJ2-7, with D tentatively TRBD2 (5 bases). Germline CDR1 and CDR2: LNHDA and SQIVND (reference sequence). V lost 6 bases, J lost 5 bases, and 17 bases lay in between. The CDR3 has 14 residues. The sequenced part of the CDR3 DNA is TGTGCCAGTAGCCCTGGAGCGGCGGTACACGAG. Amino acid sequence: CASSPGAAVHE. The complete CDR3 reads CASSPGAAVHEQYF.

This clone was recorded at least ten times. The sequenced fragment ends 3 residues before the CDR3 boundary, so the rest is inferred from the germline J gene. The chain couples TRBV5-1 to TRBJ1-5; D possibly corresponds to TRBD1 (6 bases). This CDR3 spans 14 amino acids. V shed 4 bases and J shed 7 bases, with 15 bases lying between them. Germline values: CDR1 SGHRS, CDR2 YFSETQ. CDR3 sequence: CASSLGQTGQPQHF. The CDR3 bases that were read are TGCGCCAGCAGCCTAGGACAGACGGGGCAGCCC.

The table lists this clone with many counts. The sequence runs out 3 residues before the end of the CDR3; the remainder is reconstructed from the germline J gene. This chain uses TRBV12-5 with TRBJ2-2; D unclear. The CDR3 runs to 12 residues. Trimming pared 6 bases from V and 7 bases from J, leaving 9 bases between. Germline CDR1 reads LGHNT; CDR2 reads FRNRAP. The DNA read from the CDR3 is TGTGCTAGTGGGCCGAGGTTCGGGGAG. It specifies CASGPRFGE. The CDR3 in full is CASGPRFGELFF. Variable domain in full (rest from reference TRBV12-5 and TRBJ2-2): DARVTQTPRHKVTEMGQEVTMRCQPILGHNTVFWYRQTMMQGLELLAYFRNRAPLDDSGMPKDRFSAEMPDATLATLKIQPSEPRDSAVYFCASGPRFGELFFGEGSRLTVL.

In this sample, this clone turned up many times. The read falls 3 residues short of the CDR3 end, and the missing part is taken from the germline J gene. The chain couples TRBV5-5 to TRBJ2-6; D not resolved. Germline loops: CDR1 SGHKS, CDR2 YYEKEE (reference sequence). Trimming left V 0 bases short and J 4 bases short, with 2 bases between. There are 13 residues in the CDR3. CDR3 bases read: TGTGCCAGCAGCTTGGCAGGGGCCAACGTC. Translated, it gives CASSLAGANV. The full CDR3 protein reads CASSLAGANVLTF. Together with reference TRBV5-5 and TRBJ2-6, the CDR3 gives the full variable domain: DAGVTQSPTHLIKTRGQQVTLRCSPISGHKSVSWYQQVLGQGPQFIFQYYEKEERGRGNFPDRFSARQFPNYSSELNVNALLLGDSALYLCASSLAGANVLTFGAGSRLTVL.

This clone showed up many times. The CDR3 end lies 3 residues beyond the end of the read and is filled in from the germline J gene. The rearrangement links TRBV5-6 to TRBJ2-2; unclear D gene. The CDR3 consists of 12 residues. Germline CDR1 is SGHDT and CDR2 is YYEEEE. The CDR3 bases that were read are TGTGCCAGCAGTACCCCTAATGAAAAG. As protein: CASSTPNEK. The CDR3 as a whole reads CASSTPNEKLFF.

This clone has at least ten counts. The CDR3 extends 3 residues past the end of the read, so its final part is completed from the germline J gene. The V call is TRBV29-1, the J call TRBJ2-3; TRBD1 might be the D (6 bases). The CDR3 has 13 amino acids. V lost 6 bases and J 0 bases, leaving 10 bases between the germline ends. Germline V gives CDR1 SQVTM, CDR2 ANQGSEA. Incomplete CDR3 DNA: TGCAGCGTGGGGACAACTAGCACAGATACG. Protein product: CSVGTTSTDT. The CDR3 in full is CSVGTTSTDTQYF.

This clone was counted ten times or more. The read terminates 3 residues ahead of where the CDR3 ends, so the germline J gene completes it. J is TRBJ2-3 and V is TRBV29-1; perhaps TRBD1 as D (5 bases). Looked up from germline, CDR1 is SQVTM and CDR2 is ANQGSEA. The CDR3 sequence is 12 residues long. V lost 7 bases and J lost 5, with 13 bases in between. Incomplete CDR3 DNA: TGCAGCGGGCTCAGGGTCGGAGATACG. Its translation is CSGLRVGDT. The CDR3 in its entirety is CSGLRVGDTQYF.

This clone has at least ten counts. The read is 3 residues too short to cover the CDR3 end, so that end is filled in from the germline J gene. This rearrangement joins TRBV20-1 to TRBJ2-5, with TRBD1 matching 9 bases. This CDR3 region has 13 residues. CDR1 and CDR2 from the germline V gene are DFQATT and SNEGSKA (reference sequence). The CDR3 loop reads CSETTGGGQTQYF. CDR3 DNA (partial): TGCAGCGAAACCACAGGGGGCGGACAGACC.

In its sample, this clone was seen many times. The CDR3 is cut off 3 residues early in the read; its end comes from the germline J gene. The rearrangement joins TRBV18 to TRBJ1-2, with D perhaps matching TRBD1 (5 bases). Between the trimmed V and J ends, which lost 6 bases and 5 bases, there was a span of 22 bases. Germline CDR1 is KGHSH and CDR2 is LQKENI. This CDR3 comprises 16 residues. The sequenced CDR3 bases are TGTGCCAGCTCGGAACCGGGACTCGACCCTAGGTATGGC. Translated: CASSEPGLDPRYG. In full, the CDR3 reads CASSEPGLDPRYGYTF.

This clone was counted many times. The read halts 3 residues ahead of the CDR3 end, with the missing end drawn from the germline J gene. The chain is built from TRBV10-3 and TRBJ1-1; unclear D gene. V lost 0 bases, J lost 1 base, and 6 bases lay in between. This CDR3 is 14 amino acids long. Germline values: CDR1 ENHRY, CDR2 SYGVKD. CDR3 loop: CAISESAPNTEAFF. The CDR3 bases that were read are TGTGCCATCAGTGAGTCGGCACCGAACACTGAA.

Of note for this clone: The read ends 3 residues shy of where the CDR3 ends; the end is completed using the germline J gene. The genes are TRBV19 and TRBJ1-5; D gene ambiguous. This CDR3 has 16 residues. Per the germline V gene, CDR1 is LNHDA and CDR2 is SQIVND (reference sequence). Trimming removed 0 bases at V and 4 bases at J, with 13 bases between. The part of the CDR3 DNA that was read is TGTGCCAGTAGTATAGAGAAGACACTCAGTAATCAGCCC. Its translation is CASSIEKTLSNQP. The whole CDR3 protein is CASSIEKTLSNQPQHF. The variable domain in full, completed from reference TRBV19 and TRBJ1-5, reads DGGITQSPKYLFRKEGQNVTLSCEQNLNHDAMYWYRQDPGQGLRLIYYSQIVNDFQKGDIAEGYSVSREKKESFPLTVTSAQKNPTAFYLCASSIEKTLSNQPQHFGDGTRLSIL.

This clone appeared many times. Read sequence stops 3 residues before the CDR3 end, and the germline J gene provides the missing end. This chain connects TRBV19 to TRBJ1-1; 8 bases line up with TRBD1. The V gene end was trimmed by 5 bases and the J gene end by 6 bases; junction bases not matched to a gene: 11. CDR1 is LNHDA and CDR2 is SQIVND in the germline V gene (reference sequence). The length of the CDR3 is 15 residues. CDR3 residues: CASSQGARPVPEAFF. The CDR3 bases that were read are TGTGCCAGTAGTCAGGGGGCGCGACCAGTCCCTGAA.

This clone was recorded at least ten times. The part of the CDR3 DNA that was read is TGTGCCAGCAGTGACCAGGGGAACGGGGAG. Translation: CASSDQGNGE. The entire CDR3 is CASSDQGNGELFF. This chain connects TRBV6-4 to TRBJ2-2; a weak D match, TRBD1 (6 bases). The read finishes 3 residues shy of the CDR3 end, and the germline J gene is used to complete it. The CDR3 loop spans 13 amino acids. Germline V lookup: CDR1 MRHNA, CDR2 SNTAGT. Trimming pared 2 bases from V and 7 bases from J, leaving 8 bases between.

This clone was detected many times. The sequenced part of the CDR3 DNA is TGTGCCAGCAGTGAACAGGGCCGGCAAGAGACC. It is translated as CASSEQGRQET. The whole CDR3 protein reads CASSEQGRQETQYF. The chain combines TRBV2 with TRBJ2-5; TRBD1 is a possible D gene (5 bases). The read is 3 residues too short to cover the CDR3 end, so that end is filled in from the germline J gene. Trimming removed 2 bases from V and 2 bases from J, with 9 bases in between. The germline CDR1 and CDR2 sequences are SNHLY and FYNNEI. The CDR3 has 14 residues.

In this sample, this clone turned up many times. The CDR3 end falls 3 residues outside the read, so it is completed with the germline J gene. The chain joins TRBV5-1 to TRBJ1-6; TRBD1 matches 7 bases. Germline CDR1 SGHRS, CDR2 YFSETQ. Germline trimming cut 0 bases from V and 10 bases from J; bases unmatched to any gene: 7. The CDR3 is made up of 15 amino acids. CDR3 DNA, as far as it was read: TGCGCCAGCAGCTTGGGACAGGGTCGTGACTCACCC. The encoded protein is CASSLGQGRDSP. In full, the CDR3 is CASSLGQGRDSPLHF.

Ten or more counts support this clone. The CDR3 goes on 3 residues after the read ends, and that part is filled in from the germline J gene. The rearrangement uses TRBV20-1 and TRBJ1-3; 8 bases map to TRBD1. Germline lookup yields CDR1 DFQATT and CDR2 SNEGSKA (reference sequence). With 1 base clipped from V and 8 bases from J, the junction kept 10 bases outside the gene matches. This CDR3 comprises 15 residues. CDR3 sequence reads: CSARAGTGGFDTIYF. CDR3 DNA (partial): TGCAGTGCTAGAGCTGGAACAGGGGGTTTTGACACC.

The table lists this clone with a few counts. The CDR3 extends 3 residues past the end of the read, so its final part is completed from the germline J gene. The V and J genes are TRBV2 and TRBJ1-2, with D possibly TRBD1 on 6 matching bases. CDR3 length: 11 residues. CDR1 SNHLY and CDR2 FYNNEI come from the germline V gene. The sequenced part of the CDR3 DNA is TGTGCCACCCAGGGGTACAATGAC. The encoded protein is CATQGYND. The complete CDR3 protein is CATQGYNDYTF.

The table lists this clone with many counts. The read terminates 3 residues before the CDR3 end, so the remaining end is supplied by the germline J gene. The chain uses TRBV28 and TRBJ2-7; tentative D call: TRBD1 (6 bases). V dropped 4 bases and J dropped 0 bases, with 16 bases sitting between them. CDR1 MDHEN and CDR2 SYDVKM come from the germline V gene. The CDR3 contains 16 residues. This CDR3 is CASSSPHGQSSYEQYF. CDR3 DNA, as far as it was read: TGTGCCAGCAGTTCCCCTCATGGACAGAGCTCCTACGAG. Filled out from reference TRBV28 and TRBJ2-7, the complete variable domain reads DVKVTQSSRYLVKRTGEKVFLECVQDMDHENMFWYRQDPGLGLRLIYFSYDVKMKEKGDIPEGYSVSREKKERFSLILESASTNQTSMYLCASSSPHGQSSYEQYFGPGTRLTVT.

This clone was observed many times. The sequence runs out 3 residues before the end of the CDR3; the remainder is reconstructed from the germline J gene. J is TRBJ2-7 and V is TRBV30, with 8 positions matching TRBD2. The ends lost 1 base at V and 6 bases at J; junction bases unmatched: 5. The CDR3 extends over 13 amino acids. Germline-derived CDR1 and CDR2 are GTSNPN and SVGIG (reference sequence). The CDR3 here is CAWSGAGVGEQYF. CDR3 DNA, as far as it was read: TGTGCCTGGAGTGGAGCGGGAGTCGGCGAG.

To note about this clone: With the read ending 3 residues before the CDR3 end, the germline J gene is used to fill in that end. V is TRBV4-2 and J is TRBJ2-5; 10 bases fit TRBD2. This CDR3 contains 14 residues. The V and J ends lost 4 bases and 5 bases, in that order; junction bases with no gene match: 4. CDR1 is LGHNA and CDR2 is YNFKEQ in the germline V gene. The CDR3 loop is CASSPSGSHETQYF. CDR3 bases read: TGTGCCAGCAGCCCTAGCGGGAGTCACGAGACC.

The sample holds many counts of this clone. The read terminates 3 residues before the CDR3 end, so the remaining end is supplied by the germline J gene. V gene TRBV2 combines with J gene TRBJ2-7, with 7 positions matching TRBD1. The CDR3 contains 13 residues. Germline trimming cut 6 bases from V and 2 bases from J; bases unmatched to any gene: 4. The germline V gene encodes CDR1 SNHLY and CDR2 FYNNEI. The CDR3: CASRLGTAYEQYF. The sequenced CDR3 bases are TGTGCCAGCAGGCTCGGGACAGCCTACGAG.

This clone showed up many times. Read coverage stops 3 residues before the CDR3 terminus; the germline J gene supplies the remainder. This chain links TRBV6-4 with TRBJ1-2; D not resolved. The CDR3 is 13 residues long. CDR1 and CDR2 (germline): MRHNA, SNTAGT. Trimming cost V 7 bases and J 0 bases, with 9 bases left between them. The part of the CDR3 DNA that was read is TGTGCCAGCACCAAGGTTTCTAACTATGGC. It translates to CASTKVSNYG. The entire CDR3 protein reads CASTKVSNYGYTF.

This clone has a handful of counts. The read falls 3 residues short of the CDR3 end, and the missing part is taken from the germline J gene. The V call is TRBV18, the J call TRBJ1-6; weak D call: TRBD1 (5 bases). Germline V gene lookup returns CDR1 KGHSH and CDR2 LQKENI. The V end lost 10 bases, the J end lost 5 bases, and 24 bases lay between the germline ends. The CDR3 sequence is 17 residues long. The CDR3 protein is CATTRSIDSPNNSPLHF. The sequenced CDR3 bases are TGTGCCACCACGAGATCCATCGACAGTCCTAATAATTCACCC.